This T cell receptor beta chain appears in the sequencing data of a study of blood T cell repertoires in COVID-19. Looking at the study overall: COVID-19 samples, acute and convalescent, were from the United States, Italy and Spain. T cells, B-cell-depleted T cells, or PBMCs supplied cDNA or gDNA.

Only in-frame clones appear in the TCRdb table, and some are missing; sequencing was by immunoSEQ multiplex PCR. This table holds about 14,000 clones, around 83% found once. V was trimmed by 1 base and J by 0 bases, leaving 13 bases between them. This CDR3 has 16 residues. In germline, CDR1 is SGHTA, CDR2 FQGNSA. The clonotype originates from a woman aged 50 to 60 with active or convalescent COVID-19. The chain combines TRBV7-2 with TRBJ2-7; D is possibly TRBD2 (6 bases). Source material: peripheral blood. CDR3 DNA: TGTGCCAGCAGCTTAGGGGCTAGCGACAGCTCCTACGAGCAGTACTTC. Translation gives CASSLGASDSSYEQYF.